Shown below are 15 T cell receptor beta chains from a single sample sequenced in a study of glioma-infiltrating T cells. Using RNA template, CDR3s of TCR alpha and beta were amplified with iRepertoire arm-PCR. A single record per CDR3 protein comes from TCRdb applying MiXCR to the multiplex PCR reads. The sample has roughly 42,000 distinct CDR3 sequences, about 22% seen once. Sequences were obtained from glioma tissue, nonneoplastic brain tissue, or PBMCs (not recorded which). These receptors originate from a human donor with low-grade glioma or glioblastoma, undergoing nonglioma brain surgery, or in good health (not recorded which).

The table lists this clonotype with a few counts. The chain carries TRBV29-1 and TRBJ2-1; no reliable D call. In germline, CDR1 is SQVTM, CDR2 ANQGSEA. Trimming removed 6 bases at V and 6 bases at J, with 9 bases between. CDR3 length: 11 residues. The CDR3 sequence is CSVSRSNEQFF. In nucleotides, the CDR3 is TGCAGCGTCTCTAGGAGCAATGAGCAGTTCTTC.

This chain connects TRBV28 to TRBJ2-7, with D unclear. Trimming stripped 6 bases from V and 3 bases from J, with 18 bases between. The CDR3 consists of 15 residues. Germline CDR1 and CDR2: MDHEN and SYDVKM. Here the CDR3 reads CASSLTPKGNYEQYF. The CDR3 DNA reads as TGTGCCAGCAGCCTAACCCCAAAAGGGAACTACGAGCAGTACTTC.

In regard to this clonotype: One base away lies a much larger clone, so this may be a sequencing read error. V and J are TRBV2 and TRBJ2-3, with 9 bases identical to TRBD1. CDR1 and CDR2 (germline): SNHLY, FYNNEI. Losses at the gene ends were 8 bases for V and 5 bases for J; bases not matched to a gene: 11. This CDR3 spans 15 amino acids. The DNA of the CDR3 is TGTGCCAGCCTCCCTTGGACAGGGGCGGTAGATACGCAGTATTTT. Translating it yields CASLPWTGAVDTQYF.

Ten or more counts support this clonotype. This chain uses TRBV7-9 with TRBJ1-4; no clear D gene. The CDR3 has 13 residues. Germline CDR1 and CDR2: SEHNR and FQNEAQ (reference sequence). The V gene lost 3 bases and the J gene lost 12 bases, with 14 bases spanning the gap. CDR3 nucleotides: TGTGCCAGCAGCTTTTACAGCGATGCGGAACTGTTTTTT. Its translation is CASSFYSDAELFF.

This clonotype has a count of ten or more. This rearrangement joins TRBV5-1 to TRBJ1-1; no clear D. V was trimmed by 0 bases and J by 0 bases, leaving 6 bases between them. This CDR3 comprises 14 residues. Germline CDR1 SGHRS, CDR2 YFSETQ. The CDR3 region is CASSLEQLNTEAFF. CDR3 in DNA: TGCGCCAGCAGCTTGGAACAGTTGAACACTGAAGCTTTCTTT. Full variable domain (remainder filled in from reference TRBV5-1 and TRBJ1-1): KAGVTQTPRYLIKTRGQQVTLSCSPISGHRSVSWYQQTPGQGLQFLFEYFSETQRNKGNFPGRFSGRQFSNSRSEMNVSTLELGDSALYLCASSLEQLNTEAFFGQGTRLTVV.

A remark on this clonotype: A much larger clone sits a single nucleotide away, making a read error possible. This chain links TRBV29-1 with TRBJ2-1; D possibly corresponds to TRBD2 (6 bases). CDR1 is SQVTM and CDR2 is ANQGSEA in the germline V gene. The CDR3 extends over 14 amino acids. With 4 bases removed from V and 0 bases from J, the gap between germline ends came to 10 bases. The DNA for the CDR3 is TGCAGCGTTGCGGACGGGAGCTCCTACAATGAGCAGTTCTTC. Translation: CSVADGSSYNEQFF.

This clonotype has a count of ten or more. The V call is TRBV27, the J call TRBJ2-1; 9 bases match TRBD2. The CDR3 length is 14 residues. Germline CDR1 and CDR2: MNHEY and SMNVEV (reference sequence). Germline trimming cut 3 bases from V and 10 bases from J; bases unmatched to any gene: 7. The DNA for the CDR3 is TGTGCCAGCAGTTTCCGGGGACTAGCAGAAGAGCAGTTCTTC. Its protein is CASSFRGLAEEQFF.

Regarding this clonotype: The conserved phenylalanine or tryptophan is not found at the CDR3 terminus, so this likely reflects a read error. The genes are TRBV18 and TRBJ1-1; D not resolved. CDR1 KGHSH and CDR2 LQKENI come from the germline V gene. Trimming pared 3 bases from V and 5 bases from J, leaving 7 bases between. The CDR3 runs 12 residues. This chain's CDR3 is CASSPSRTEAFL. The CDR3 DNA sequence: TGTGCCAGCTCACCGAGTAGGACTGAAGCTTTCCTT.

This clonotype was recorded at least ten times. The V gene is TRBV2, the J gene TRBJ1-5; D possibly corresponds to TRBD1 (5 bases). Germline CDR1 reads SNHLY; CDR2 reads FYNNEI. The CDR3 extends over 15 amino acids. V gave up 0 bases and J gave up 4 bases, with 10 bases separating them. In nucleotides, the CDR3 is TGTGCCAGCAGTGAAGCGCTGGCAGGGAATCAGCCCCAGCATTTT. It codes for CASSEALAGNQPQHF.

For this clonotype: Possible read error: a much larger clone is one base away. The genes are TRBV2 and TRBJ2-1; D unclear. The CDR3 runs to 14 residues. The germline V gene encodes CDR1 SNHLY and CDR2 FYNNEI. This chain's CDR3 is CASSVASSYNEQSF. CDR3 in DNA: TGTGCCAGCAGTGTGGCGAGCTCCTACAATGAGCAGTCCTTC.

In this sample, this clonotype turned up once. V gene TRBV29-1 combines with J gene TRBJ2-5; a weak D match, TRBD2 (6 bases). CDR3 size: 11 residues. Trimming cost V 5 bases and J 9 bases, with 13 bases left between them. Germline values: CDR1 SQVTM, CDR2 ANQGSEA. This chain's CDR3 is CSVMPGEAQYF. For the CDR3, the DNA is TGCAGCGTTATGCCTGGGGAGGCCCAGTACTTC.

This clonotype was seen repeatedly, ten times or more. The chain is built from TRBV5-6 and TRBJ1-1, with a weak D call TRBD1 (5 bases). V lost 2 bases to trimming and J lost 7 bases, with 6 bases between them. The CDR3 is 11 amino acids. Looked up from germline, CDR1 is SGHDT and CDR2 is YYEEEE. CDR3 sequence: CASSFDSEAFF. CDR3 sequence (DNA): TGTGCCAGCAGCTTCGACAGTGAAGCTTTCTTT.

This clonotype has ten or more counts. The CDR3 sequence: CSARDAGYEQYF. The DNA of the CDR3 is TGCAGTGCTAGAGATGCTGGATACGAGCAGTACTTC. The chain combines TRBV20-1 with TRBJ2-7; D gene ambiguous. Looked up from germline, CDR1 is DFQATT and CDR2 is SNEGSKA (reference sequence). CDR3 size: 12 residues. Trimming took off 0 bases at V and 4 bases at J, with 7 bases between the two ends.

The J gene is TRBJ1-1, the V gene TRBV19, with D unclear. The germline gives CDR1 LNHDA, CDR2 SQIVND (reference sequence). CDR3 length: 14 residues. Between the trimmed V and J ends, which lost 4 bases and 2 bases, there was a span of 11 bases. The CDR3 DNA follows: TGTGCCAGTAGTAAGGCGGCAGGCAACACTGAAGCTTTCTTT. Translating gives CASSKAAGNTEAFF.

This clonotype was picked up a small number of times. V usage is TRBV12-5 and J usage is TRBJ2-5; D not certain. Trimming took 5 bases from V and 3 from J, leaving 16 bases between them. The V gene's germline CDR1 is LGHNT and CDR2 FRNRAP. The CDR3 totals 15 residues. CDR3 sequence reads: CASGRGQVEEETQYF. The CDR3 DNA is TGTGCTAGTGGTCGCGGTCAGGTCGAGGAAGAGACCCAGTACTTC.